This T cell receptor beta chain comes out of a study of T cell responses to AZD1222 COVID-19 vaccine (dated by TCRdb to about 2021). Background on the whole study: A total of 230 to 250 trial participants underwent TCR sequencing, of whom some 200 had received two doses of AZD1222 and around 25 had received two doses of the MenACWY control vaccine. Trial participants were enrolled by age into 18-55, 56-69 and 70-plus year subgroups, with 148, 28 and 57 TCR-sequenced participants respectively. Paper-wide results and their limitations: After two AZD1222 doses, both the breadth and the depth of spike-specific TCRs were significantly higher than at day 0 and than in MenACWY recipients. Vaccine-associated CD4 TCRs spanned the whole spike protein, with dominant responses in regions 160-218 and 743-854. Only five or six AZD1222 recipients were SARS-CoV-2 seropositive at baseline, limiting conclusions about previously exposed vaccinees. Reportedly, almost half of the unique spike-specific TCRs recognized epitopes lying outside the regions that are mutated in the B.1.351 and B.1.1.7 variants. Participants were mostly white British and included more females than males, and it was suggested by the authors that clonal diversity may have been underestimated. In the small 56-69-year group, the increase in depth fell short of significance, most likely because of low power. Because no samples from the day 14 peak response were available, repertoires could be characterized only after the peak T cell response.

The CDR3 regions of human TCRbeta chains were subjected to immunosequencing. The authors' pipeline ran thus. Repertoire TCRs were checked for matches against a reference library of SARS-CoV-2-specific TCRs that had been generated using the MIRA antigen-specificity platform. Breadth was defined as the fraction of unique TCRs that were SARS-CoV-2-associated. Depth was defined as the fraction of total T cells that were SARS-CoV-2-associated. Using the MIRA data, each spike-specific TCR was assigned both to the spike region to which the TCR was reactive and to a CD4 or CD8 class. Log10-transformed breadth and depth values were compared by one-way ANOVA with Sidak's multiple comparisons tests. This is the immuneACCESS table as TCRdb keeps it, with only in-frame sequences that have V and J called. A part of the clones is gone; compared with another copy, unresolved V genes explain less than half, and the rest is unexplained. V and J calls and clone size are those listed in that table; D and trimming were worked out from the DNA. Recorded for this sample are about 110,000 clones; roughly nine tenths of them occurred a single time. The ten largest clonotypes hold 3.1% of the sample.

The CDR1 and CDR2 encoded by the germline V gene are SQVTM and ANQGSEA. Ends trimmed: V by 7 bases, J by 1 base; bases unmatched to a gene: 7. The CDR3 goes from the cysteine to the phenylalanine over 15 residues. Only the CDR3 DNA is retained, 45 bases long and in frame from the first base. The time point label corresponds to: baseline before first vaccination. Taken with the paper, the label for treatment or condition translates to: meningococcal conjugate vaccine given as trial control. Vaccinee samples came from UK trials COV001 and COV002, including a single-blind randomized controlled phase 2/3 trial of AZD1222 (ChAdOx1 nCoV-19) in healthy adults. For TCRbeta chain sequencing, PBMC samples from trial participants were taken at day 0 and at day 28 after the second dose. This clone was recorded once. The antigen it recognizes is unknown. No base qualities exist here, and no much larger clone lies one base off it.

The TCR was taken from an adult in good health. The material sequenced was peripheral blood, taken on day 0 of MenACWY control vaccination. This chain is built from TRBV29-1 and TRBJ2-3; the central 11 bases match TRBD2. The CDR3: CSAMTSGAGTDTQYF. The DNA sequence is as follows: TGCAGCGCTATGACTAGCGGGGCTGGCACAGATACGCAGTATTTT.